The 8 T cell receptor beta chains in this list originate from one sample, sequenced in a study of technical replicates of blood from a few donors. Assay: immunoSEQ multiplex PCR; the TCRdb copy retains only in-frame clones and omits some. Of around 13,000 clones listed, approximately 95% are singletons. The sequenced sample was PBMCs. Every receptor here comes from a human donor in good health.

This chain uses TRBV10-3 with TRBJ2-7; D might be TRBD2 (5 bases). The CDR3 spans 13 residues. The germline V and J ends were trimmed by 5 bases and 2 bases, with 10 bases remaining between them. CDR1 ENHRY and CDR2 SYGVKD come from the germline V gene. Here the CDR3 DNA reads TGTGCCATCAGTCCCACTAGTCCCTACGAGCAGTACTTC. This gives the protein CAISPTSPYEQYF.

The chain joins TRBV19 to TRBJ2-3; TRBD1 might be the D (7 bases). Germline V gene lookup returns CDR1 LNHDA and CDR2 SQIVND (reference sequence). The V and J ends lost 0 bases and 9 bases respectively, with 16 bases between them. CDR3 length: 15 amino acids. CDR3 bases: TGTGCCAGTAGTATAGACACAGGGGAGGATTGGACGCAGTATTTT. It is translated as CASSIDTGEDWTQYF.

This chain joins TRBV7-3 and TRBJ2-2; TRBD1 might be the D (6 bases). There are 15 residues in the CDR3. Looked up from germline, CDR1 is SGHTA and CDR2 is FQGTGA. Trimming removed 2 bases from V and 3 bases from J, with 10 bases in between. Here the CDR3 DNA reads TGTGCCAGCAGCTTATCACAGGGTTACACCGGGGAGCTGTTTTTT. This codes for CASSLSQGYTGELFF. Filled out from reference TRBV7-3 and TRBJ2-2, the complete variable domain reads GAGVSQTPSNKVTEKGKYVELRCDPISGHTALYWYRQSLGQGPEFLIYFQGTGAADDSGLPNDRFFAVRPEGSVSTLKIQRTERGDSAVYLCASSLSQGYTGELFFGEGSRLTVL.

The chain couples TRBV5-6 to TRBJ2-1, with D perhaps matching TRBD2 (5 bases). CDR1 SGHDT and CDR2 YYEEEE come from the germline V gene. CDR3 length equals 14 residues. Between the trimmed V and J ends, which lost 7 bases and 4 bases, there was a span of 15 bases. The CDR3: CASARGTPYNEQFF. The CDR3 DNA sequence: TGTGCCAGCGCCCGGGGAACCCCTTACAATGAGCAGTTCTTC. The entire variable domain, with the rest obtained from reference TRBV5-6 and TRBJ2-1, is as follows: DAGVTQSPTHLIKTRGQQVTLRCSPKSGHDTVSWYQQALGQGPQFIFQYYEEEERQRGNFPDRFSGHQFPNYSSELNVNALLLGDSALYLCASARGTPYNEQFFGPGTRLTVL.

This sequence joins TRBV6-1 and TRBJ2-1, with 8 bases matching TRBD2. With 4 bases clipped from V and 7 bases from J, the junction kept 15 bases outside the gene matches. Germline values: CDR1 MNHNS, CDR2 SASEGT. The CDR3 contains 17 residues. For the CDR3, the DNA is TGTGCCAGCAGTGTCTCCATAGGCGCGGGAGGTGGTAATGAGCAGTTCTTC. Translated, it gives CASSVSIGAGGGNEQFF.

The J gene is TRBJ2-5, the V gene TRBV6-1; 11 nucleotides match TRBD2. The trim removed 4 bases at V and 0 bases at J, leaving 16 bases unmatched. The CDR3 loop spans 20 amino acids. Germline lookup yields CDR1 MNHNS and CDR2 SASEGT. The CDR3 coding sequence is TGTGCCAGCAGTGCCCCCCCTCCCGGGACTAGCGGACACTACCAAGAGACCCAGTACTTC. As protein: CASSAPPPGTSGHYQETQYF.

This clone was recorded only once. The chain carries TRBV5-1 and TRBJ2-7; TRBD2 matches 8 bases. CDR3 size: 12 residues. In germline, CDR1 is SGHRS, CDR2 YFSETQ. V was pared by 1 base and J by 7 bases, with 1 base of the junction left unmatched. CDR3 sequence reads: CASSLSGGEQYF. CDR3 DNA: TGCGCCAGCAGCTTGTCGGGGGGGGAGCAGTACTTC.

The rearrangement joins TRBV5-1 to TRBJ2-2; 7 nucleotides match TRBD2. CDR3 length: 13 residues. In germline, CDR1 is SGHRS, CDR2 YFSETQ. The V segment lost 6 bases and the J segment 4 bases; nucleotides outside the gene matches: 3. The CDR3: CASTWGGTGELFF. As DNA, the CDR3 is TGCGCCAGCACCTGGGGGGGCACCGGGGAGCTGTTTTTT.